This paragraph covers one T cell receptor beta chain sequence. The antigen is not known. The germline V gene has CDR1 MDHEN and CDR2 SYDVKM. Trimming took off 7 bases at V and 5 bases at J, with 11 bases between the two ends. This CDR3 comprises 12 residues. The data originate from a study of OX40 agonist ivuxolimab in advanced cancers. The wider study: A history of anti-PD-1, anti-PD-L1 or anti-CTLA-4 therapy was acceptable, and more than 30% had some. General study findings and limits: Low normalized T-cell clonal expansion was also seen in some nonresponders. Clonal expansion by week 6 occurred in CD4+ and CD8+ blood T cells (at 0.1 to 3.0 mg/kg).

Repertoires were generated with immunoSEQ multiplex PCR, while TCRdb's copy carries only in-frame clones and drops some. In the table there are 40,000 to 50,000 clones, over 70% of which are singletons. This TCR was sampled from an adult with an advanced solid tumor such as melanoma, head and neck, liver or kidney cancer. This rearrangement joins TRBV28 to TRBJ1-2; no clear D gene. This material consisted of CD4+ or CD8+ T cells sorted from blood, taken in a trial of the OX40 agonist ivuxolimab. CDR3 in DNA: TGTGCCAGCACCCCGGGGAGTTATGGCTACACCTTC. This gives the protein CASTPGSYGYTF.